The rows below give T cell receptor beta chains drawn from one sample of a study of beta chain features in type 1 diabetes. Clones were sequenced by immunoSEQ multiplex PCR, and TCRdb holds only the in-frame ones, with some missing. Counted here are under 450,000 clones, over 11% occurring once; the ten biggest clones make up roughly 0.038%. Sequenced input: naive CD4+ T cells from blood. Receptor source: a man aged 30 to 39 in good health. Each CDR3 is given with its conserved first and last residue.

v_call: TRBV9; cdr3_aa: CASSVGGLSNQPQHF
v_call: TRBV9; cdr3_aa: CASSDPIVISYNEQFF
v_call: TRBV9; cdr3_aa: CASSVDSLPFELFF
v_call: TRBV13; cdr3_aa: CASRAGQINEKLFF
v_call: TRBV7-2; cdr3_aa: CASSGYSLSYEQYF
v_call: TRBV10-3; cdr3_aa: CAISERAGDTDTQYF
v_call: TRBV5-4; cdr3_aa: CASSLGPTDTQYF
v_call: TRBV13; cdr3_aa: CASSPLMDLSTEAFF
v_call: TRBV29-1; cdr3_aa: CSVSGQGANTIYF
v_call: TRBV6-6; cdr3_aa: CASSYGGPDTQYF
v_call: TRBV6-6; cdr3_aa: CASGTVYEQYF
v_call: TRBV18; cdr3_aa: CASSPRGSYEQYF
v_call: TRBV25-1; cdr3_aa: CASSAPAQGFEKLFF
v_call: TRBV4-2; cdr3_aa: CASSQEGDHTGEQFF
v_call: TRBV7-3; cdr3_aa: CASSTLAGGPDTQYF
v_call: TRBV18; cdr3_aa: CASSRGTTEHGYTF
v_call: TRBV5-1; cdr3_aa: CASSLYGGGASTDTQYF
v_call: TRBV18; cdr3_aa: CASSPLGDTQYF